Presented here are 24 T cell receptor beta chains from one specimen sequenced in a study of blood T cell repertoires in COVID-19. The protocol was immunoSEQ multiplex PCR, while the TCRdb copy is restricted to in-frame clones and leaves out a portion. The table records roughly 440,000 clones, roughly 88% of them present only once. Sequenced sample: peripheral blood. The source is a woman between 50 and 59 years old with COVID-19, enrolled during active disease.

This clone was seen just once. This chain joins TRBV5-5 and TRBJ1-4; D may be TRBD1 (6 bases). Per germline, CDR1 SGHKS and CDR2 YYEKEE (reference sequence). There are 14 residues in the CDR3. Trimming took off 5 bases at V and 0 bases at J, with 8 bases between the two ends. The CDR3 DNA is TGTGCCAGCAGGTGGACAGCAACTAATGAAAAACTGTTTTTT. Translated: CASRWTATNEKLFF.

This clone has only a few counts. The chain couples TRBV4-1 to TRBJ1-6; D uncertain. V gave up 0 bases and J gave up 10 bases, with 7 bases separating them. This CDR3 has 13 amino acids. CDR1 and CDR2 from the germline V gene are MGHRA and YSYEKL. The CDR3 here is CASSQDIQSPLHF. In DNA form, the CDR3 reads TGCGCCAGCAGCCAAGATATCCAGTCACCCCTCCACTTT.

The chain carries TRBV3-1 (or the pseudogene TRBV3-2) and TRBJ1-1, with a possible D match to TRBD1 (6 bases). This CDR3 contains 17 residues. Trimming took off 4 bases at V and 1 base at J, with 19 bases between the two ends. CDR1 and CDR2 (germline): LGHDT, YNNKEL (reference sequence). CDR3 sequence: CASSPLYPGQSNTEAFF. DNA for the CDR3: TGTGCCAGCAGCCCTTTATATCCGGGACAATCGAACACTGAAGCTTTCTTT.

This clone has more than one count but fewer than ten. This chain uses TRBV30 with TRBJ1-1; the D is unclear. The V end lost 8 bases, the J end lost 1 base, and 11 bases lay between the germline ends. This CDR3 spans 12 amino acids. Germline CDR1 reads GTSNPN; CDR2 reads SVGIG (reference sequence). CDR3 amino acids: CAGDTANTEAFF. In nucleotides, the CDR3 is TGTGCCGGCGATACAGCGAACACTGAAGCTTTCTTT.

This clone was detected once. The chain links TRBV7-9 to TRBJ2-3; the D gene is possibly TRBD2 (6 bases). Germline V CDR1 and CDR2: SEHNR, FQNEAQ (reference sequence). This CDR3 region has 14 residues. The V and J ends lost 6 bases and 5 bases respectively, with 15 bases between them. The CDR3 is CASSTGGGGDTQYF. The CDR3 DNA is TGTGCCAGCAGTACCGGGGGAGGAGGAGATACGCAGTATTTT.

The chain links TRBV5-4 to TRBJ2-5; possible D gene TRBD2, 6 bases. In germline, CDR1 is SGHNT, CDR2 YYREEE (reference sequence). The germline V and J ends were trimmed by 6 bases and 3 bases, with 12 bases remaining between them. The CDR3 consists of 13 residues. The CDR3 sequence: CASTSGYEETQYF. The DNA of the CDR3 is TGTGCCAGCACAAGCGGGTACGAAGAGACCCAGTACTTC.

The V and J genes are TRBV4-2 and TRBJ1-1; tentatively, D is TRBD1 (6 bases). This CDR3 comprises 16 residues. V was shortened by 5 bases and J by 0 bases, with 16 bases between the two germline ends. The germline gives CDR1 LGHNA, CDR2 YNFKEQ. The DNA for the CDR3 is TGTGCCAGCAGCAAACCATGGACAGCTATGAACACTGAAGCTTTCTTT. The encoded protein is CASSKPWTAMNTEAFF.

The chain uses TRBV2 and TRBJ1-1; D unresolved. The CDR3 is made up of 10 amino acids. CDR1 is SNHLY and CDR2 is FYNNEI in the germline V gene. V lost 4 bases and J lost 7, with 4 bases in between. The CDR3 sequence: CASSVLEAFF. The CDR3 bases are TGTGCCAGCAGTGTCCTTGAAGCTTTCTTT.

The gene calls are TRBV5-1 and TRBJ2-7; TRBD1 is a possible D gene (5 bases). The CDR3 is made up of 18 amino acids. The germline V gene has CDR1 SGHRS and CDR2 YFSETQ. Trimming left V 5 bases short and J 2 bases short, with 26 bases between. Here the CDR3 reads CASRPNPRQGAPTYEQYF. The CDR3 bases are TGCGCCAGCAGACCAAATCCCCGCCAAGGGGCCCCTACCTACGAGCAGTACTTC.

DNA of the CDR3: TGTGCCAGCAGTTTGGGCCAGCCGAATGAGCAGTTCTTC. Its protein product is CASSLGQPNEQFF. V and J are TRBV12-3 or TRBV12-4 and TRBJ2-1; D uncertain. V lost 3 bases and J lost 7, with 10 bases in between. This CDR3 has 13 amino acids.

The CDR3: CASSYTSGNTGELFF. The CDR3, as DNA: TGTGCCAGCAGCTACACTAGCGGGAACACCGGGGAGCTGTTTTTT. V usage is TRBV7-3 and J usage is TRBJ2-2; 8 bases line up with TRBD2. There are 15 residues in the CDR3. V trimming: 4 bases; J trimming: 1 base; junction bases outside the gene matches: 2. The germline V gene encodes CDR1 SGHTA and CDR2 FQGTGA.

This chain uses TRBV6-1 with TRBJ1-5; D gene ambiguous. Trimming pared 2 bases from V and 9 bases from J, leaving 5 bases between. CDR3 length: 11 amino acids. Germline V CDR1 and CDR2: MNHNS, SASEGT. CDR3 DNA sequence: TGTGCCAGCAGTGAATCTCGGCCCCAGCATTTT. Its translation is CASSESRPQHF.

CDR3: CASSSGTGLIRTDTQYF. The DNA of the CDR3 is TGTGCCAGCAGCTCAGGTACGGGACTCATCCGCACAGATACGCAGTATTTT. The chain employs TRBV11-2 and TRBJ2-3, with D possibly matching TRBD2 (6 bases). Germline V gives CDR1 SGHAT, CDR2 FQNNGV. The V gene lost 4 bases and the J gene lost 1 base, with 18 bases spanning the gap. This CDR3 region has 17 residues.

J is TRBJ1-1 and V is TRBV4-1; D uncertain. The CDR3 is 16 amino acids. Germline V CDR1 and CDR2: MGHRA, YSYEKL. V lost 3 bases and J lost 0, with 14 bases in between. As DNA, the CDR3 is TGCGCCAGCAGCCAGACCGCTGGCGGAATGAACACTGAAGCTTTCTTT. Encoded protein: CASSQTAGGMNTEAFF.

For the CDR3, the DNA is TGTGCCAGCAGTCAACAGCCCACGGATTCACCCCTCCACTTT. It translates to CASSQQPTDSPLHF. V is TRBV5-4 and J is TRBJ1-6; unclear D gene. V lost 5 bases and J 8 bases, leaving 14 bases between the germline ends. The CDR3 sequence is 14 residues long. Looked up from germline, CDR1 is SGHNT and CDR2 is YYREEE (reference sequence).

For this clone: This CDR3 is also generated by other DNA sequences in the sample. The V and J genes are TRBV5-1 and TRBJ1-5; unclear D gene. CDR3 length: 13 residues. The ends were cut back, 1 base at V and 6 bases at J, with 8 bases in the middle. The germline CDR1 and CDR2 sequences are SGHRS and YFSETQ. The CDR3 protein is CASSLQGGQPQHF. CDR3 DNA sequence: TGCGCCAGCAGCTTGCAAGGAGGTCAGCCCCAGCATTTT.

This clone was detected only a few times. This chain joins TRBV5-4 and TRBJ1-2; no definite D call. The CDR3 totals 15 residues. Germline V gene lookup returns CDR1 SGHNT and CDR2 YYREEE (reference sequence). With 2 bases removed from V and 8 bases from J, the gap between germline ends came to 19 bases. The CDR3 nucleotides are TGTGCCAGCAGCTTACCCGGGCCCCGGACTTTGGGCTACACCTTC. Amino acid sequence: CASSLPGPRTLGYTF.

This chain uses TRBV5-1 with TRBJ2-5; 9 bases fit TRBD2. The junction had 10 bases not matched to a gene; V was cut back by 2 bases and J by 5 bases. CDR1 and CDR2 from the germline V gene are SGHRS and YFSETQ. The CDR3 is 16 amino acids. CDR3 residues: CASSFSGGGAGETQYF. The CDR3 coding sequence is TGCGCCAGCAGCTTTTCCGGCGGGGGGGCGGGCGAGACCCAGTACTTC.

The rearrangement links TRBV5-1 to TRBJ1-3, with D possibly matching TRBD1 (5 bases). V was pared by 7 bases and J by 7 bases, with 15 bases between. CDR3 length equals 13 residues. Germline V gene sequence: CDR1 SGHRS, CDR2 YFSETQ. CDR3 coding DNA: TGCGCCAGCCCAATAACCAGGGTCAACACCATATATTTT. As protein: CASPITRVNTIYF.

This chain uses TRBV28 with TRBJ2-3; TRBD1 matches at 10 bases. The CDR3 runs to 15 residues. V lost 8 bases to trimming and J lost 6 bases; unmatched junction nucleotides: 11. Per germline, CDR1 MDHEN and CDR2 SYDVKM. The chain's CDR3 is CASAKATGGADTQYF. CDR3 nucleotide sequence: TGTGCCAGCGCCAAGGCGACAGGGGGCGCCGATACGCAGTATTTT.

This clone came up once. The chain employs TRBV2 and TRBJ2-7, with TRBD1 identical over 9 bases. Germline V CDR1 and CDR2: SNHLY, FYNNEI. With 2 bases clipped from V and 5 bases from J, the junction kept 10 bases outside the gene matches. This CDR3 comprises 16 residues. The CDR3 DNA reads TGTGCCAGCAGTGAACAGGAAGGACAGGGGATCAACGAGCAGTACTTC. This sequence encodes CASSEQEGQGINEQYF.

The chain employs TRBV2 and TRBJ2-1; 13 nucleotides match TRBD2. The CDR3 spans 17 residues. From germline, CDR1 is SNHLY and CDR2 FYNNEI. Unmatched junction bases numbered 7, after V lost 8 bases and J lost 0 bases. The CDR3 sequence is CASRGLAGTSSYNEQFF. CDR3 in DNA: TGTGCCAGCCGGGGACTAGCGGGGACCAGCTCCTACAATGAGCAGTTCTTC.

The chain is built from TRBV5-1 and TRBJ1-2; D call uncertain. Germline CDR1 and CDR2: SGHRS and YFSETQ. The CDR3 length is 16 residues. Trimming shortened V by 4 bases and J by 4 bases, and 20 bases separated the two germline ends. CDR3 bases: TGCGCCAGCAGCCTAGTGTTGCCCGGGGATTTCTATGGCTACACCTTC. Translating it yields CASSLVLPGDFYGYTF.

V and J are TRBV5-1 and TRBJ2-7; possibly TRBD2 for D (5 bases). Germline lookup yields CDR1 SGHRS and CDR2 YFSETQ. Trimming stripped 3 bases from V and 4 bases from J, with 11 bases between. The CDR3 length is 13 residues. CDR3 DNA sequence: TGCGCCAGCAGCTCGGGGTCGGGGTACGAGCAGTACTTC. It translates to CASSSGSGYEQYF.